This passage covers 26 T cell receptor beta chains from one sample sequenced in a study of CD8+ T cells in alopecia areata. Sequencing templates came from extracted RNA that was reverse transcribed into cDNA. Sequencing used immunoSEQ multiplex PCR; TCRdb keeps in-frame clones, though not all of them. In the table there are some 200,000 clones, around 50% of which are singletons. The sequencing input was CD8+ T cells sorted from blood. These receptors were collected from a human donor in good health.

This clone was seen a few times. V gene TRBV2 combines with J gene TRBJ2-1; D might be TRBD2 (5 bases). This CDR3 region has 13 residues. V lost 7 bases, J lost 1 base, and 8 bases lay in between. Germline V gene sequence: CDR1 SNHLY, CDR2 FYNNEI. The CDR3 nucleotides read TGTGCCAGCAATAGCGTATCCTACAATGAGCAGTTCTTC. The encoded protein is CASNSVSYNEQFF.

As DNA, the CDR3 is TGCGCCAGCAGCCAAGAGCCTACTATCTACGCTGAAGCTTTCTTT. This codes for CASSQEPTIYAEAFF. This chain connects TRBV4-1 to TRBJ1-1; D is undetermined. Looked up from germline, CDR1 is MGHRA and CDR2 is YSYEKL. Trimming shortened V by 0 bases and J by 6 bases, and 14 bases separated the two germline ends. This CDR3 is built from 15 residues.

The gene calls are TRBV29-1 and TRBJ2-3, with TRBD2 identical over 9 bases. Germline trimming cut 4 bases from V and 0 bases from J; bases unmatched to any gene: 11. Germline lookup yields CDR1 SQVTM and CDR2 ANQGSEA. There are 17 residues in the CDR3. The CDR3 spells CSVVYAGGLTSTDTQYF. CDR3 DNA sequence: TGCAGCGTTGTTTATGCGGGGGGGCTAACTAGCACAGATACGCAGTATTTT.

The chain combines TRBV6-1 with TRBJ2-5; a possible D gene is TRBD1 (5 bases). Germline CDR1 reads MNHNS; CDR2 reads SASEGT. This CDR3 comprises 14 residues. Trimming took 8 bases from V and 3 from J, leaving 16 bases between them. CDR3 DNA sequence: TGTGCCAGCCAGACCGTGGGGCTTAAAGAGACCCAGTACTTC. Protein sequence: CASQTVGLKETQYF.

The V and J genes are TRBV27 and TRBJ1-5; maybe TRBD1 (6 bases). CDR1 and CDR2 from the germline V gene are MNHEY and SMNVEV (reference sequence). V shed 5 bases and J shed 3 bases, with 17 bases lying between them. The CDR3 has 16 residues. CDR3 loop: CASSPAYQGPNQPQHF. The CDR3 nucleotides are TGTGCCAGCAGTCCCGCGTACCAGGGGCCCAATCAGCCCCAGCATTTT.

The rearrangement links TRBV6-1 to TRBJ1-2, with 8 positions matching TRBD1. Germline CDR1 MNHNS, CDR2 SASEGT. The CDR3 contains 13 residues. V shed 4 bases, J shed 7 bases, and the junction held 5 bases outside the gene matches. DNA of the CDR3: TGTGCCAGCAGTGCATTGGACAGGGCTGGCTACACCTTC. Amino acid sequence: CASSALDRAGYTF.

This chain connects TRBV29-1 to TRBJ1-2; D not resolved. The V end was cut by 5 bases, the J end by 8 bases, with 15 bases between. Germline lookup yields CDR1 SQVTM and CDR2 ANQGSEA. This CDR3 has 12 residues. The CDR3 reads CSVSREPTGYTF. CDR3 coding DNA: TGCAGCGTTTCTCGGGAGCCGACCGGCTACACCTTC.

The chain employs TRBV7-9 and TRBJ2-7; 7 bases agree with TRBD1. The CDR3 has 13 residues. Trimming cost V 3 bases and J 6 bases; bases outside gene matches: 5. Germline V lookup: CDR1 SEHNR, CDR2 FQNEAQ (reference sequence). Here the CDR3 reads CASSFTTGVEQYF. The DNA of the CDR3 is TGTGCCAGCAGCTTTACTACAGGGGTCGAGCAGTACTTC.

The chain couples TRBV11-2 to TRBJ2-7, with 11 bases lining up with TRBD1. The junction had 11 bases not matched to a gene; V was cut back by 7 bases and J by 6 bases. CDR3 size: 15 residues. The germline gives CDR1 SGHAT, CDR2 FQNNGV. The CDR3 nucleotides are TGTGCCAGCACCCTAGCCCGGACAGGGGGCGGCGAGCAGTACTTC. This codes for CASTLARTGGGEQYF. Full variable domain (missing parts from reference TRBV11-2 and TRBJ2-7): EAGVAQSPRYKIIEKRQSVAFWCNPISGHATLYWYQQILGQGPKLLIQFQNNGVVDDSQLPKDRFSAERLKGVDSTLKIQPAKLEDSAVYLCASTLARTGGGEQYFGPGTRLTVT.

The V and J genes are TRBV6-5 and TRBJ2-5, with D hard to call. Per germline, CDR1 MNHEY and CDR2 SVGAGI. Trimming cost V 7 bases and J 5 bases, with 20 bases left between them. This CDR3 region has 15 residues. The CDR3 sequence: CASTSPRHSRETQYF. The CDR3 DNA reads TGTGCCAGCACCTCCCCGAGACACAGTCGGGAGACCCAGTACTTC.

A note on this clone: The sample holds other DNA sequences that translate to the same CDR3. The CDR3 sequence: CASSLGSDTQYF. CDR3 sequence (DNA): TGTGCCAGCAGCTTGGGATCAGATACGCAGTATTTT. This rearrangement joins TRBV5-6 to TRBJ2-3; D not certain. The CDR3 consists of 12 residues. V shed 0 bases and J shed 4 bases, with 3 bases lying between them. CDR1 is SGHDT, CDR2 YYEEEE, per germline. The whole variable domain, filled in from reference TRBV5-6 and TRBJ2-3, reads DAGVTQSPTHLIKTRGQQVTLRCSPKSGHDTVSWYQQALGQGPQFIFQYYEEEERQRGNFPDRFSGHQFPNYSSELNVNALLLGDSALYLCASSLGSDTQYFGPGTRLTVL.

This clone came up once. This sequence joins TRBV5-6 and TRBJ2-7; a possible D gene is TRBD2 (6 bases). The V end was cut by 4 bases, the J end by 6 bases, with 14 bases between. The germline gives CDR1 SGHDT, CDR2 YYEEEE. There are 13 residues in the CDR3. The CDR3 protein is CASSRELRPEQYF. The CDR3 DNA reads as TGTGCCAGCAGCCGGGAGCTCAGGCCCGAGCAGTACTTC.

This clone occurred a few times. V is TRBV6-5 and J is TRBJ2-7; D may match TRBD1 or TRBD2 (5 bases each). The CDR3 runs 13 residues. Germline assignment: CDR1 MNHEY and CDR2 SVGAGI. V lost 7 bases and J lost 5, with 15 bases in between. This chain's CDR3 is CASTKRGRDEQYF. The CDR3 bases are TGTGCCAGCACCAAGAGGGGCAGGGACGAGCAGTACTTC.

This clone was seen a single time. The chain combines TRBV15 with TRBJ1-4; TRBD1 is a possible D gene (5 bases). Germline V lookup: CDR1 LNHNV, CDR2 YYDKDF (reference sequence). Trimming left V 0 bases short and J 3 bases short, with 8 bases between. The length of the CDR3 is 15 residues. The CDR3 spells CATSREDTSNEKLFF. In nucleotides, the CDR3 is TGTGCCACCAGCAGAGAGGACACCTCTAATGAAAAACTGTTTTTT.

This clone appeared a single time. The rearrangement joins TRBV29-1 to TRBJ1-1, with a weak D call TRBD1 (6 bases). The CDR3 contains 14 residues. Trimming took 6 bases from V and 1 from J, leaving 15 bases between them. Germline V gene sequence: CDR1 SQVTM, CDR2 ANQGSEA. In nucleotides, the CDR3 is TGCAGCGTGGGGGCCCGGCTTGGGAACACTGAAGCTTTCTTT. Translated: CSVGARLGNTEAFF.

This clone was picked up a small number of times. The V and J genes are TRBV2 and TRBJ2-2; 7 bases line up with TRBD1. The CDR3 is 13 amino acids. Germline CDR1 SNHLY, CDR2 FYNNEI. J was trimmed by 4 bases and V by 11 bases; bases with no gene match: 7. The chain's CDR3 is CAGDRAGTGELFF. CDR3 DNA: TGTGCCGGCGACAGGGCGGGCACCGGGGAGCTGTTTTTT.

J is TRBJ2-3 and V is TRBV5-6, with D perhaps TRBD1 or TRBD2 (5 bases each). The CDR3 spans 14 residues. Germline lookup yields CDR1 SGHDT and CDR2 YYEEEE. With 4 bases removed from V and 3 bases from J, the gap between germline ends came to 12 bases. The chain's CDR3 is CASSPYGATDTQYF. The DNA of the CDR3 is TGTGCCAGCAGCCCTTACGGGGCGACAGATACGCAGTATTTT.

This clone was seen more than once but under ten times. The V gene is TRBV19, the J gene TRBJ2-3, with D uncertain. The CDR3 runs to 13 residues. V was pared by 3 bases and J by 2 bases, with 6 bases between. Germline loops: CDR1 LNHDA, CDR2 SQIVND (reference sequence). The CDR3 reads CASSIIPTDTQYF. The CDR3 DNA reads TGTGCCAGTAGTATCATCCCCACAGATACGCAGTATTTT.

The V gene is TRBV7-6, the J gene TRBJ1-2; D may be TRBD1 (5 bases). Looked up from germline, CDR1 is SGHVS and CDR2 is FNYEAQ. V was clipped by 5 bases and J by 0 bases, with 13 bases between them. The CDR3 runs 15 residues. The CDR3 bases are TGTGCCAGCAGCCTAGGTTCGGGGGCTAACTATGGCTACACCTTC. This encodes CASSLGSGANYGYTF.

This clone appeared a few times. V usage is TRBV29-1 and J usage is TRBJ1-3; no clear D gene. Trimming left V 4 bases short and J 8 bases short, with 9 bases between. The length of the CDR3 is 11 residues. The germline CDR1 and CDR2 sequences are SQVTM and ANQGSEA. The CDR3 coding sequence is TGCAGCGTTGTGGAGGGATACACCATATATTTT. It encodes CSVVEGYTIYF.

The rearrangement uses TRBV4-1 and TRBJ2-3; D is possibly TRBD1 or TRBD2 (6 bases each). The CDR3 runs 17 residues. CDR1 and CDR2 from the germline V gene are MGHRA and YSYEKL. V dropped 0 bases and J dropped 3 bases, with 16 bases sitting between them. The CDR3 coding sequence is TGCGCCAGCAGCCAAGATTTAGGGGGGAGTTTAACAGATACGCAGTATTTT. It yields the protein CASSQDLGGSLTDTQYF.

Of note for this clone: The sample contains more than one DNA sequence encoding this CDR3. This rearrangement joins TRBV5-4 to TRBJ2-1; D gene ambiguous. The CDR3 sequence is 11 residues long. Trimming stripped 4 bases from V and 9 bases from J, with 8 bases between. Germline V gene sequence: CDR1 SGHNT, CDR2 YYREEE (reference sequence). CDR3: CASSLGGEQFF. The DNA for the CDR3 is TGTGCCAGCAGCCTAGGTGGTGAGCAGTTCTTC.

The chain couples TRBV6-4 to TRBJ2-3; the D is unclear. CDR3 size: 13 residues. Germline CDR1 MRHNA, CDR2 SNTAGT. V lost 5 bases and J 3 bases, leaving 9 bases between the germline ends. This CDR3 is CASSMGWTDTQYF. DNA for the CDR3: TGTGCCAGCAGTATGGGGTGGACAGATACGCAGTATTTT.

This chain connects TRBV30 to TRBJ2-1; possibly TRBD2 for D (5 bases). V lost 5 bases and J 6 bases, leaving 11 bases between the germline ends. The CDR3 is 12 amino acids. Looked up from germline, CDR1 is GTSNPN and CDR2 is SVGIG (reference sequence). Written as DNA, the CDR3 is TGTGCCTGGGGAGGAGCCCCCAATGAGCAGTTCTTC. It is translated as CAWGGAPNEQFF.

The table lists this clone with a few counts. This sequence joins TRBV25-1 and TRBJ2-1; D is unresolved. CDR3 length equals 15 residues. CDR1 MGHDK and CDR2 SYGVNS come from the germline V gene. V was shortened by 1 base and J by 3 bases, with 10 bases between the two germline ends. The CDR3 here is CASSEWRSSYNEQFF. CDR3 coding DNA: TGTGCCAGCAGTGAATGGCGATCGAGCTACAATGAGCAGTTCTTC.

The CDR3 sequence is CASSFETESAETQYF. CDR3 in DNA: TGTGCCAGCAGCTTTGAGACAGAATCCGCCGAGACCCAGTACTTC. This chain uses TRBV7-2 with TRBJ2-5; possibly TRBD1 for D (5 bases). The CDR3 runs 15 residues. The V and J ends lost 3 bases and 5 bases respectively, with 16 bases between them. The germline gives CDR1 SGHTA, CDR2 FQGNSA.